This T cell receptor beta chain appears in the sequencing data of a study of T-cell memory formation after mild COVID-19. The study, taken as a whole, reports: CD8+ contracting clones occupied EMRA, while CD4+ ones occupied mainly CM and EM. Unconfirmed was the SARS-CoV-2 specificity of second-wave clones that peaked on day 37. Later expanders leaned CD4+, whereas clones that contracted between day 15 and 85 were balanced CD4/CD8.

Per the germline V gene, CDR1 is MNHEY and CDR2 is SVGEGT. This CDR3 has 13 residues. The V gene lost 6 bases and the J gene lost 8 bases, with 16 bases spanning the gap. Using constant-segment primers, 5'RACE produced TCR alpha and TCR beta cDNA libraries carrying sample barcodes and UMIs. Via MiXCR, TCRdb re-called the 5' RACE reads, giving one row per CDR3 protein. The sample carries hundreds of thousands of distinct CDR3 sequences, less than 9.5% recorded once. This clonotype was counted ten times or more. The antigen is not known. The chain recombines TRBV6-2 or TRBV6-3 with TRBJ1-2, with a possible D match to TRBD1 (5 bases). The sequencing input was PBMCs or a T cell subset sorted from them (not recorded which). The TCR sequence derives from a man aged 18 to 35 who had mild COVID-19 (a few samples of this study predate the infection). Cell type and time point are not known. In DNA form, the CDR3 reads TGTGCCAGCAGCCCACGTGGGGGAAGCGGCTACACCTTC. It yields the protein CASSPRGGSGYTF.